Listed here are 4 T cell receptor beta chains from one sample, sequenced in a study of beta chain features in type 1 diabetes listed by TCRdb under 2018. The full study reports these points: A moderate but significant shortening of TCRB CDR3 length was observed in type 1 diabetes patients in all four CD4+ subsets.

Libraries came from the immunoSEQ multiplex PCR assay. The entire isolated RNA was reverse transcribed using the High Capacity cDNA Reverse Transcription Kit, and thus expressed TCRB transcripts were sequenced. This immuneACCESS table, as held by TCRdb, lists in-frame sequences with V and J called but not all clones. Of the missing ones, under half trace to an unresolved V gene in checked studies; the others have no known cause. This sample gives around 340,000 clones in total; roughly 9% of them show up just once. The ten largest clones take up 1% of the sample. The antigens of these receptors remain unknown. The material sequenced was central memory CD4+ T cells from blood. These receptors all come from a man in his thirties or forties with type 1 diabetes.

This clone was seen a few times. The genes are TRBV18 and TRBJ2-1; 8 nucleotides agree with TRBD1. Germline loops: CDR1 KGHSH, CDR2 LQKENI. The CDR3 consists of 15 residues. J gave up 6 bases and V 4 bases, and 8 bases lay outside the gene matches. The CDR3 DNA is TGTGCCAGCTCACACACCCAGGGGGCTGGCAATGAGCAGTTCTTC. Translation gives CASSHTQGAGNEQFF.

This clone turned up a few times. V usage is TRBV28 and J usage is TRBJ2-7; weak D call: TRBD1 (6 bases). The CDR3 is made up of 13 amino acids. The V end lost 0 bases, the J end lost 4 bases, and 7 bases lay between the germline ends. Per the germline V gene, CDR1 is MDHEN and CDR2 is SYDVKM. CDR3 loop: CASSLWGAYEQYF. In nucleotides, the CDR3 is TGTGCCAGCAGTTTATGGGGGGCGTACGAGCAGTACTTC. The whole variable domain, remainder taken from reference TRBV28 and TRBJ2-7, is DVKVTQSSRYLVKRTGEKVFLECVQDMDHENMFWYRQDPGLGLRLIYFSYDVKMKEKGDIPEGYSVSREKKERFSLILESASTNQTSMYLCASSLWGAYEQYFGPGTRLTVT.

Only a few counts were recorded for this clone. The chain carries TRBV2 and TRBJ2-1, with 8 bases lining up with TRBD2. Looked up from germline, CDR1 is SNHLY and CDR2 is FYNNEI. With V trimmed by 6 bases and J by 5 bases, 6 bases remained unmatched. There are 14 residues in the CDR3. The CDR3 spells CASRGLGGNNEQFF. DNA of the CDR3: TGTGCCAGCAGGGGACTAGGGGGAAACAATGAGCAGTTCTTC.

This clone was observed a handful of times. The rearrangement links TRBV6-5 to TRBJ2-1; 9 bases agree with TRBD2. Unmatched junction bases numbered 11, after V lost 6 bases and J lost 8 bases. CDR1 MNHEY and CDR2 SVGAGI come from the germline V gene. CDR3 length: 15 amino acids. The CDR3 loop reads CASRNSGGSGDEQFF. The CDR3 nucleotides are TGTGCCAGCAGGAATAGCGGGGGATCTGGAGATGAGCAGTTCTTC.